These T cell receptor beta chains were read from a single sample in a study of identical twins. MiXCR, applied by TCRdb to the 5' RACE reads, yields one record per CDR3 protein. Altogether around 1.7 million distinct CDR3 sequences are present, about 31% being singletons, with the ten largest covering roughly 0.3%. The sample taken for sequencing was cord blood. These receptors came from a newborn girl in good health. Each CDR3 is given with its conserved first and last residue. The order of the fields is D gene, J gene, V gene, clone size, CDR3 DNA, CDR3 protein. A D gene is named only where the DNA matches it firmly. Clone size is stated in some rows and not others, as once, few, many or a class when expanded.

TRBD2 TRBJ2-1 TRBV11-2 few TGTGCCAGCAGCCCAGGACTAGCGGGAGGGTATTACAATGAGCAGTTCTTC CASSPGLAGGYYNEQFF
NA TRBJ2-5 TRBV7-9 few TGTGCCAGCAGCCCGCAGGTTCGGGGGGAGACCCAGTACTTC CASSPQVRGETQYF
NA TRBJ1-5 TRBV6-1 NA TGTGCCAGCAGTGAATGGGGAGGGCCCCGGCCCCAGCATTTT CASSEWGGPRPQHF
TRBD2 TRBJ2-7 TRBV11-2 NA TGTGCCAGCAGGTCTTTAGCGGGATCGTCCTACGAGCGGTACTTC CASRSLAGSSYERYF
TRBD1 TRBJ1-2 TRBV4-2 NA TGTGCCAGCAGCCAACTTCCGGGACAGGGTCGTGGCTACACCTTC CASSQLPGQGRGYTF
TRBD2 TRBJ2-2 TRBV9 few TGTGCCAGCAGCCGACTAGCGGGAGGCTCCGGGGAGCTGTTTTTT CASSRLAGGSGELFF
TRBD2 TRBJ2-1 TRBV20-1 few TGCAGTGCCCCAGTCCTGCTAGCGGGCCCCGACTCCTACAATGAGCAGTTCTTC CSAPVLLAGPDSYNEQFF
TRBD1 TRBJ2-7 TRBV24-1 once TGTGCCACCAGTGATTCGACAGGGGGTTTTGAGCAGTACTTC CATSDSTGGFEQYF
NA TRBJ2-1 TRBV2 NA TGTGCCAGCGGTCAGTCGCGGGGGCCTTACAATGAGCAGTTCTTC CASGQSRGPYNEQFF
NA TRBJ1-1 TRBV24-1 NA TGTGCCACCAGTGATTGGCAGGGTGAAGCTTTCTTT CATSDWQGEAFF
TRBD1 TRBJ2-4 TRBV7-2 NA TGTGCCAGCAGCTTCGACAGGGCGGGCAAAAACATTCAGTACTTC CASSFDRAGKNIQYF
NA TRBJ2-4 TRBV6-1 NA TGTGCCAGCAGTGAAGCGTTGGGACGTCCTCTAGCCAAAAACATTCAGTACTTC CASSEALGRPLAKNIQYF
NA TRBJ2-1 TRBV29-1 many TGCAGCGTTGAAGGGAGCTCCTACAATGAGCAGTTCTTC CSVEGSSYNEQFF
TRBD2 TRBJ2-4 TRBV10-3 few TGTGCCATCAGGAAGATGGGGACTAGCGAAAAAAACATTCAGTACTTC CAIRKMGTSEKNIQYF
TRBD2 TRBJ2-3 TRBV5-5 NA TGTGCCAGCAACTTCGGGAGGACAGATACGCAGTATTTT CASNFGRTDTQYF
TRBD2 TRBJ2-7 TRBV28 NA TGTGCCAGCAGCCTTCTAGCGGGAGAAGCCTACGAGCAGTACTTC CASSLLAGEAYEQYF
NA TRBJ2-7 TRBV7-8 NA TGTGCCAGCACCTCAAGAAGGACGGGTACCTACGAGCAGTACTTC CASTSRRTGTYEQYF
NA TRBJ1-5 TRBV10-3 NA TGTGCCATCAGTGAGAGGGACCTAAATCAGCCCCAGCATTTT CAISERDLNQPQHF
NA TRBJ2-4 TRBV4-2 NA TGTGCCAGCAGCCAGAAGGGAGAGCGGGTCGCGGTCAAAAACATTCAGTACTTC CASSQKGERVAVKNIQYF
NA TRBJ1-5 TRBV20-1 NA TGCAGTGCTGGGGACCCCAGTAGGTATTCGCCCCAGCATTTT CSAGDPSRYSPQHF
NA TRBJ2-4 TRBV20-1 few TGCAGTGCTAGTCGACCCCTAGCCAAAAACATTCAGTACTTC CSASRPLAKNIQYF
TRBD1 TRBJ2-7 TRBV11-2 few TGTGCCAGCAGCGTCCTCCGTGGACAGGGGTGGCACGAGCAGTACTTC CASSVLRGQGWHEQYF
TRBD2 TRBJ2-3 TRBV3-1 NA TGTGCCAGCAGCCACAGGAGGCGACTAGCCGGCACAGATACGCAGTATTTT CASSHRRRLAGTDTQYF
TRBD2 TRBJ2-7 TRBV27 few TGTGCCAGCAGTTTACTGTTGAATAGCGGGAGCAACGAGCAGTACTTC CASSLLLNSGSNEQYF
TRBD2 TRBJ2-3 TRBV3-1 few TGTGCCAGCAGCCAAGCCCTAGCGGGGATTAGCACAGATACGCAGTATTTT CASSQALAGISTDTQYF
NA TRBJ2-3 TRBV6-1 NA TGTGCCAGCAGTGAAAGTTATACACTCCTGGGGGCGCAGTATTTT CASSESYTLLGAQYF
NA TRBJ1-5 TRBV4-2 many TGTGCCAGCAGCCAAGATGGCTTCAATCAGCCCCAGCATTTT CASSQDGFNQPQHF
TRBD1 TRBJ2-1 TRBV5-1 few TGCGCCAGCAGCATCGGGACAGGGGGACCCTCTTACAATGAGCAGTTCTTC CASSIGTGGPSYNEQFF
NA TRBJ1-2 TRBV20-1 NA TGCAGTGCTATTATAACAGGCTATGGCTACACCTTC CSAIITGYGYTF
NA TRBJ1-2 TRBV29-1 many TGCAGCGTCGGACAGAGAAGCTACACCTTC CSVGQRSYTF
NA TRBJ2-7 TRBV7-9 NA TGTGCCAGCAGGTCCGGGACAAGCTCCTACGAGCAGTACTTC CASRSGTSSYEQYF
NA TRBJ2-7 TRBV28 once TGTGCCAGCAGTATGATAGCCTACGAGCAGTACTTC CASSMIAYEQYF
NA TRBJ1-2 TRBV25-1 NA TGTGCCAGCAGTGATGGACCCCATTCTGTGGGGACCTATGGCTACACCTTC CASSDGPHSVGTYGYTF
TRBD2 TRBJ2-1 TRBV10-1 few TGCGCCAGCAGCCCGGGACTAGCGTCACTCAATGAGCAGTTCTTC CASSPGLASLNEQFF
NA TRBJ2-5 TRBV7-2 NA TGTACCAGCCAAGGCGGACTCTCCCAGTACTTC CTSQGGLSQYF
NA TRBJ1-2 TRBV5-1 NA TGCGCCGGCAGCGCAGGGGACAACTATGGCTACACCTTC CAGSAGDNYGYTF
NA TRBJ2-1 TRBV12-3/TRBV12-4 NA TGTGCCAGCAGTTTATCCCCAGGGAGGTATGAGCAGTTCTTC CASSLSPGRYEQFF
NA TRBJ1-2 TRBV10-2 NA TGCGCCAGCAGTGAGGCTGGCAGGAACTATGACTACACCTTC CASSEAGRNYDYTF
NA TRBJ2-7 TRBV3-1 NA TGTGCCAGCAGCCACCTTCTCAGGAGCTACGAGCAGTACTTC CASSHLLRSYEQYF
NA TRBJ2-1 TRBV20-1 NA TGCAGTGCTAGCGGCGGGAAGGATGAGCAGTTCTTC CSASGGKDEQFF
NA TRBJ1-4 TRBV25-1 few TGTGCCAGCAGTGAAGCCCCAGGTCCAGGGACTAATGAAAAACTGTTTTTT CASSEAPGPGTNEKLFF
NA TRBJ1-5 TRBV2 few TGTGCCAGCAGCGAAACCATGGCGACAGGAACAGGTGATGGCAATCAGCCCCAGCATTTT CASSETMATGTGDGNQPQHF
NA TRBJ2-1 TRBV12-3/TRBV12-4 few TGTGCCAGCAGCCCCCCTGTGGATGAGCAGTTCTTC CASSPPVDEQFF
TRBD2 TRBJ2-1 TRBV3-1 NA TGTGCCAGCAGCCGGCGGGGGGGCCGGTCGGATGAGCAGTTCTTC CASSRRGGRSDEQFF
TRBD2 TRBJ2-5 TRBV5-1 few TGCGCCAGCAGCTTGACCGCGGGGGAAGAGACCCAGTACTTC CASSLTAGEETQYF
TRBD1 TRBJ2-5 TRBV24-1 few TGTGCCACCAGTGATGTGGACAGGGCGAAACAAGAGACCCAGTACTTC CATSDVDRAKQETQYF
NA TRBJ1-2 TRBV11-2 few TGTGCCAGCAGCGGACTAACCAGGGAAACTAACTATGGCTACACCTTC CASSGLTRETNYGYTF
TRBD2 TRBJ2-1 TRBV10-2 NA TGCGCCAGCAAGGCGGGAGCGTCCTACAATGAGCAGTTCTTC CASKAGASYNEQFF
NA TRBJ2-6 TRBV28 NA TGTGCCAGCAGTTTATTCGTGTGGAGGTCTGGGGCCAACGTCCTGACTTTC CASSLFVWRSGANVLTF
NA TRBJ1-4 TRBV15 few TGTGCCACCAGCTCCCGAGGAGACGTTGAAAAACTGTTTTTT CATSSRGDVEKLFF
NA TRBJ2-1 TRBV7-2 NA TGTGCCAGCAGCTTAGCGCCAATTGGGCAGTTCTTC CASSLAPIGQFF
TRBD2 TRBJ2-1 TRBV6-5 few TGTGCCAGCAGCCGCCGACTAGCGGTTGATGAGCAGTTCTTC CASSRRLAVDEQFF
TRBD2 TRBJ2-1 TRBV13 few TGTGCCAGCAGCCCCGGGACTAGAGGGTACAATGAGCAGTTCTTC CASSPGTRGYNEQFF
TRBD2 TRBJ2-5 TRBV20-1 once TGCAGTGCTAGACCAACTAGCGGGGGCACGAGTTGGTACTTC CSARPTSGGTSWYF